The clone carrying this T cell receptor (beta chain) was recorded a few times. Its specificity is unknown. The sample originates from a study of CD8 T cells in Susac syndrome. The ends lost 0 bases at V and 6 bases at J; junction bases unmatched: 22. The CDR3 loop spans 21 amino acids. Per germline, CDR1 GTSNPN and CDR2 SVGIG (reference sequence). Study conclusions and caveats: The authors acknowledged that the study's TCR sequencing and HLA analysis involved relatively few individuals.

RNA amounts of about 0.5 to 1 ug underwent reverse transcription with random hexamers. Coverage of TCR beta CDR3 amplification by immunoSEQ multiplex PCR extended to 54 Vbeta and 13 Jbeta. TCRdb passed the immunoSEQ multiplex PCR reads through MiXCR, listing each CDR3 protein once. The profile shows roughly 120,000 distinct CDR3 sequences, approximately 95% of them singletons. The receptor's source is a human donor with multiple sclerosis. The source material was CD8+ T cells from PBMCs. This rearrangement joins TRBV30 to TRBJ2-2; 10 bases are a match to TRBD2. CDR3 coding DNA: TGTGCCTGGAGTGTAGGGTCCCCTCCGGGGTCTAGCGGGGGTTTTCCCGGGGAGCTGTTTTTT. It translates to CAWSVGSPPGSSGGFPGELFF.